The clone carrying this TCR beta chain came up many times. The target antigen is unknown. The data originate from a study of T cells in Graves' hyperthyroidism and ophthalmopathy. Study-wide results and limits: It was a median 6.5 months before onset that the model predicted ophthalmopathy. The majority of expanded thyroid clonotypes above 0.001 also appeared in blood.

Amplified TCR beta CDR3 regions derived from RNA transcripts. In the first-round RT-PCR of the TCR CDR3, the HTBI primer set was used. TCRdb re-called the multiplex PCR reads through MiXCR, storing one row per CDR3 protein. Among 650,000 to 700,000 distinct CDR3 sequences listed, around 16% were seen once. Each diagnosis drew on symptoms, thyroxine, TRAb, thyroid ultrasound and orbital computed tomography findings. The source of the PBMCs was 10 ml of fresh peripheral blood. CDR1 and CDR2 from the germline V gene are SGHDN and FVKESK. The CDR3 loop spans 13 amino acids. With 1 base removed from V and 9 bases from J, the gap between germline ends came to 10 bases.

What was sequenced was blood. This receptor was taken from a man in his forties or fifties with Graves' hyperthyroidism. The chain recombines TRBV14 with TRBJ2-1; D remains unclear. The CDR3 DNA follows: TGTGCCAGCAGCCAAGTGAGGATGGGTGAGCAGTTCTTC. It is translated as CASSQVRMGEQFF.